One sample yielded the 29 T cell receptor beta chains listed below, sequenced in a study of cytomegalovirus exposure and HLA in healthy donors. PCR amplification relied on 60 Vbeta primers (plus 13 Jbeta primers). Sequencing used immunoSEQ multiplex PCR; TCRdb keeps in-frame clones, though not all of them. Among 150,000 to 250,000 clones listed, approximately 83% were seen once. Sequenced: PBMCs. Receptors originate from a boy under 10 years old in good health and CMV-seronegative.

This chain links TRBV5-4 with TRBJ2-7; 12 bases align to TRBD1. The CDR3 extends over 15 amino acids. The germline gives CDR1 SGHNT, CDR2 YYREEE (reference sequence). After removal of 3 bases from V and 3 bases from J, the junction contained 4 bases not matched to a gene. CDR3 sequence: CASSSGTGGIYEQYF. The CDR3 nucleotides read TGTGCCAGCAGCTCCGGGACAGGGGGCATCTACGAGCAGTACTTC. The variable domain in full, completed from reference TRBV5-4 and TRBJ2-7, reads ETGVTQSPTHLIKTRGQQVTLRCSSQSGHNTVSWYQQALGQGPQFIFQYYREEENGRGNFPPRFSGLQFPNYSSELNVNALELDDSALYLCASSSGTGGIYEQYFGPGTRLTVT.

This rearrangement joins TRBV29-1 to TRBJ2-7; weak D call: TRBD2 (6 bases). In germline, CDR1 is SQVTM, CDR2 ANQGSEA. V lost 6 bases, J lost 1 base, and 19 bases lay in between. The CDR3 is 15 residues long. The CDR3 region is CSVDVGTGESYEQYF. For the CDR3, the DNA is TGCAGCGTGGACGTGGGGACGGGGGAATCCTACGAGCAGTACTTC.

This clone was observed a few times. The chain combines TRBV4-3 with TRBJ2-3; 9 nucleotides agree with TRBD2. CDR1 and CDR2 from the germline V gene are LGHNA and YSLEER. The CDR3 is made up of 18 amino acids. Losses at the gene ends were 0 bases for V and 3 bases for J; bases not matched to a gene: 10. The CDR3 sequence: CASSQDRARGGKTDTQYF. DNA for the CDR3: TGCGCCAGCAGCCAAGATCGGGCGCGGGGGGGCAAAACAGATACGCAGTATTTT.

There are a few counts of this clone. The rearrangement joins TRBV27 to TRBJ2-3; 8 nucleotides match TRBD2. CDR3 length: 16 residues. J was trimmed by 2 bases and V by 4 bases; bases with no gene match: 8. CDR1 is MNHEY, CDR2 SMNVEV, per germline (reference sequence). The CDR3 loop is CASSSGGGLYTDTQYF. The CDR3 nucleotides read TGTGCCAGCAGTTCCGGGGGGGGGCTCTACACAGATACGCAGTATTTT.

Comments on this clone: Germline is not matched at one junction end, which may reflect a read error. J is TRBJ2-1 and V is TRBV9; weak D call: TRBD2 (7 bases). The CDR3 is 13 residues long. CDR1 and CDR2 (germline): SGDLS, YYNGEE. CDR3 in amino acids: CVSSAVGGREQFF. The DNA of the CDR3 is TGTGTCAGCAGCGCAGTCGGGGGGCGAGAGCAGTTCTTC.

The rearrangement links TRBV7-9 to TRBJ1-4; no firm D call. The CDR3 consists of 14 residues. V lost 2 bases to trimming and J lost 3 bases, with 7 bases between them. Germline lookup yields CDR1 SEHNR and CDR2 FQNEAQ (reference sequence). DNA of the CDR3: TGTGCCAGCAGCTTACGGGTGCCTAATGAAAAACTGTTTTTT. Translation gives CASSLRVPNEKLFF.

The DNA for the CDR3 is TGTGCCAGCAGCGTAGAATCCCGCGGTTCAGCTTTCTTT. It translates to CASSVESRGSAFF. The V call is TRBV9, the J call TRBJ1-1, with D unclear. The CDR3 totals 13 residues. The ends were cut back, 0 bases at V and 10 bases at J, with 13 bases in the middle. Germline V gene sequence: CDR1 SGDLS, CDR2 YYNGEE.

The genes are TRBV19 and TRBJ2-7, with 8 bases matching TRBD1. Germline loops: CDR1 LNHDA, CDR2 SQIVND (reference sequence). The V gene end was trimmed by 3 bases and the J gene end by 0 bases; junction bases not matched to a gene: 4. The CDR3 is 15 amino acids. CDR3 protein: CASSMRTGSSYEQYF. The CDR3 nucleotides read TGTGCCAGTAGTATGAGGACAGGGAGCTCCTACGAGCAGTACTTC.

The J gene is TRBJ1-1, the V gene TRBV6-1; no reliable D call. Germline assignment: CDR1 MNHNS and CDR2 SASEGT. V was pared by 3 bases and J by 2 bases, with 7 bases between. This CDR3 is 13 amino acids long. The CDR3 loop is CASSEHRNTEAFF. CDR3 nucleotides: TGTGCCAGCAGTGAGCACAGAAACACTGAAGCTTTCTTT.

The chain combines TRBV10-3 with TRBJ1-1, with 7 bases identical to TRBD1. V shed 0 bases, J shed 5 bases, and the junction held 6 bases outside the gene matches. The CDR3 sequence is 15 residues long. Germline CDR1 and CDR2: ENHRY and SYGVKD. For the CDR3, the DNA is TGTGCCATCAGTGAGTCTTCTCAGGGGGGTACTGAAGCTTTCTTT. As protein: CAISESSQGGTEAFF.

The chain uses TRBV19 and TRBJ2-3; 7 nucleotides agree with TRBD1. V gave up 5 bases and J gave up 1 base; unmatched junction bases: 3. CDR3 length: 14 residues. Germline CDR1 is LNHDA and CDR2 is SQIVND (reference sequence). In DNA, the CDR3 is TGTGCCAGTAGTCCCGGACAGGGCACAGATACGCAGTATTTT. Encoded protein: CASSPGQGTDTQYF.

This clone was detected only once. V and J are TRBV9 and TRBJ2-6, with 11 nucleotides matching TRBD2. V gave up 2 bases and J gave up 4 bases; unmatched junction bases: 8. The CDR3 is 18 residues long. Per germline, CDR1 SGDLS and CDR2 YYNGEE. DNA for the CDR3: TGTGCCAGCAGCGTGGATTTAGCGGGGGGGCGCGGGGCCAACGTCCTGACTTTC. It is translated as CASSVDLAGGRGANVLTF.

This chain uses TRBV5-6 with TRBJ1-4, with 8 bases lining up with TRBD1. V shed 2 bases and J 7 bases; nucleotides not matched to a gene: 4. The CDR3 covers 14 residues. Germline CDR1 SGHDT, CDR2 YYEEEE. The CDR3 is CASSFVTGVEKLFF. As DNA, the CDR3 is TGTGCCAGCAGCTTCGTGACAGGGGTTGAAAAACTGTTTTTT.

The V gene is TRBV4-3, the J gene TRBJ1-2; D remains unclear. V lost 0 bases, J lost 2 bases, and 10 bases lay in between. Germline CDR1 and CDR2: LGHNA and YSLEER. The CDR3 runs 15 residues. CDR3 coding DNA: TGCGCCAGCAGCCAAGATGTACCGGGGAACTATGGCTACACCTTC. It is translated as CASSQDVPGNYGYTF.

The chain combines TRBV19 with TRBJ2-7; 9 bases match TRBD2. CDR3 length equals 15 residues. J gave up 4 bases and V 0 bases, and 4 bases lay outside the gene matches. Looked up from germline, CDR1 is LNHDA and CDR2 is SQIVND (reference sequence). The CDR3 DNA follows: TGTGCCAGTAGTATAGATGCTAGCGGGGTTTACGAGCAGTACTTC. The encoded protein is CASSIDASGVYEQYF.

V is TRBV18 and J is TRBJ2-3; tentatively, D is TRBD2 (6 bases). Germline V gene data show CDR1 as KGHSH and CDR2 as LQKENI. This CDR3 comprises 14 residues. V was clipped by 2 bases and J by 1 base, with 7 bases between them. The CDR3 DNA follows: TGTGCCAGCTCACCAGGCGGGGGCACAGATACGCAGTATTTT. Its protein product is CASSPGGGTDTQYF.

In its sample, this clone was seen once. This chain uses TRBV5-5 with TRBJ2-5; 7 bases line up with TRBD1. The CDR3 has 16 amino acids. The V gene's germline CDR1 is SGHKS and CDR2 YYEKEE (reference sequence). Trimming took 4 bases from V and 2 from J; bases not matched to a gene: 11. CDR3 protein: CASSPRGRALQETQYF. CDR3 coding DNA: TGTGCCAGCAGCCCAAGGGGGCGGGCCCTGCAAGAGACCCAGTACTTC.

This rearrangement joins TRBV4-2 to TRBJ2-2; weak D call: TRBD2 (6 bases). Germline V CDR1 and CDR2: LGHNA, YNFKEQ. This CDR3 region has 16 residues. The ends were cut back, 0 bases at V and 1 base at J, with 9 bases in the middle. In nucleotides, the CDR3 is TGTGCCAGCAGCCAAGATCGGGAGCTGAACACCGGGGAGCTGTTTTTT. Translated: CASSQDRELNTGELFF.

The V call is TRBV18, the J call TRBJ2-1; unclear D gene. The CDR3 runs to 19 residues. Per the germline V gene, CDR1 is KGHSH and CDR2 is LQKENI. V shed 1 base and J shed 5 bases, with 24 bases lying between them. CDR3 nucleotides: TGTGCCAGCTCACCACGATATTGGGCAGCAGGTCCAGTTAACAATGAGCAGTTCTTC. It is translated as CASSPRYWAAGPVNNEQFF.

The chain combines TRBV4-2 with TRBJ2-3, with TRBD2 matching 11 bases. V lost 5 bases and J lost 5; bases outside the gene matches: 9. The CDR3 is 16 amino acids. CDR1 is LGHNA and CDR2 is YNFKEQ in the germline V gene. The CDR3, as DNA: TGTGCCAGCAGCAGTCTAGCGGGGGGAAGGATAGATACGCAGTATTTT. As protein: CASSSLAGGRIDTQYF.

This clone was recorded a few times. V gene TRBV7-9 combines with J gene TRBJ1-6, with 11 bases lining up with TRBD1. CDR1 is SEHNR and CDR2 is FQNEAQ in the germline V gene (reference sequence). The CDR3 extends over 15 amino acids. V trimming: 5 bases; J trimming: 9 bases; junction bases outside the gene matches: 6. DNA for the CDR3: TGTGCCAGCAGCGCCTGGACAGGGGGCAGTTCACCCCTCCACTTT. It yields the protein CASSAWTGGSSPLHF.

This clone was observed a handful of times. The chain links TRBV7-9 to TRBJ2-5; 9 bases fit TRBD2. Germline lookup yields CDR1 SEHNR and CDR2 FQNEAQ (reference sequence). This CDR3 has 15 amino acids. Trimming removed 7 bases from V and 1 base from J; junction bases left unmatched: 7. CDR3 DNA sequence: TGTGCCAGCAACCGGGTGACTAGCGGCCAAGAGACCCAGTACTTC. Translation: CASNRVTSGQETQYF. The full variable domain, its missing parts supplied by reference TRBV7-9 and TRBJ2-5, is DTGVSQNPRHKITKRGQNVTFRCDPISEHNRLYWYRQTLGQGPEFLTYFQNEAQLEKSRLLSDRFSAERPKGSFSTLEIQRTEQGDSAMYLCASNRVTSGQETQYFGPGTRLLVL.

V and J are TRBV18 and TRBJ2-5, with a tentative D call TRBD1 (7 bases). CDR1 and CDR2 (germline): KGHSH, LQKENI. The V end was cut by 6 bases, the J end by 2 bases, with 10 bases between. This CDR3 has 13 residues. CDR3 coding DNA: TGTGCCAGCTCGCGGGACAGACAAGAGACCCAGTACTTC. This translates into CASSRDRQETQYF.

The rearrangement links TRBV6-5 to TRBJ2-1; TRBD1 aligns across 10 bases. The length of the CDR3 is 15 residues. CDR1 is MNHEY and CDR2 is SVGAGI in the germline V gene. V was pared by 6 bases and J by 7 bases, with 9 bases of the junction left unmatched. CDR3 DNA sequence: TGTGCCAGCAGAACGATGGACAGGGGGAGGAATGAGCAGTTCTTC. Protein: CASRTMDRGRNEQFF.

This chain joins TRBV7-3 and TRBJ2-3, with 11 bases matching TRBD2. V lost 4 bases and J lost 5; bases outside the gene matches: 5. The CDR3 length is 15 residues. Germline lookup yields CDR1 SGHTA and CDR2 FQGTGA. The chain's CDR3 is CASSYGTSGVDTQYF. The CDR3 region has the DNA TGTGCCAGCAGCTACGGGACTAGCGGCGTAGATACGCAGTATTTT.

CDR3 DNA sequence: TGTGCCAGCAGCCGGGGGGGGGAGGCCAAAAACATTCAGTACTTC. As protein: CASSRGGEAKNIQYF. The chain joins TRBV5-4 to TRBJ2-4, with 8 bases fitting TRBD2. Per the germline V gene, CDR1 is SGHNT and CDR2 is YYREEE (reference sequence). The junction had 4 bases not matched to a gene; V was cut back by 4 bases and J by 1 base. The CDR3 consists of 15 residues.

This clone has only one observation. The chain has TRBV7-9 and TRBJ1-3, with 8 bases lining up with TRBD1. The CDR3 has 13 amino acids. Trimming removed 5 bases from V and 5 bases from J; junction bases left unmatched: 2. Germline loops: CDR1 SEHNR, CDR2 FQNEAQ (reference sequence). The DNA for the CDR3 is TGTGCCAGCAGCGGGACAGGCCGAAACACCATATATTTT. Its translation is CASSGTGRNTIYF.

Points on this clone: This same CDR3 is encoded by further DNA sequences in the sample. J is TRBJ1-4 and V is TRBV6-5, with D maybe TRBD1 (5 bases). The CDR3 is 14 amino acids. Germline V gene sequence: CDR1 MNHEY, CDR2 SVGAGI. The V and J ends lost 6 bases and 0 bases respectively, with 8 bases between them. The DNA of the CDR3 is TGTGCCAGCAGAGACAGTGCAACTAATGAAAAACTGTTTTTT. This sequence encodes CASRDSATNEKLFF.

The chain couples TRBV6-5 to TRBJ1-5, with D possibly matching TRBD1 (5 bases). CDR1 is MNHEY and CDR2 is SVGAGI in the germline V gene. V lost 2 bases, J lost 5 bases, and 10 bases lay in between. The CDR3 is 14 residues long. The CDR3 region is CASSYGAHDQPQHF. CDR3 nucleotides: TGTGCCAGCAGTTACGGGGCACATGATCAGCCCCAGCATTTT.